This TCR beta chain emerged from a study of blood T cell repertoires in COVID-19. On the study more broadly: Acute and convalescent COVID-19 samples came from the United States, Italy and Spain.

From germline, CDR1 is MNHEY and CDR2 SVGAGI. The CDR3 runs to 14 residues. The V end lost 8 bases, the J end lost 2 bases, and 15 bases lay between the germline ends. Original processing methods: It was from reference gene primer amplification that nucleated cell counts were estimated. The assay was immunoSEQ multiplex PCR, and TCRdb's table has in-frame clones only and misses some. Clone size and V and J calls were adopted from that table, with D and trimming inferred from the DNA. The repertoire holds about 170,000 clones, with about 80% as singletons. This receptor was obtained from a human donor with acute or convalescent COVID-19. The donor label of this sample is uncertain. The genes are TRBV6-5 and TRBJ2-5, with D possibly being TRBD2 (6 bases). Specimen: peripheral blood. The CDR3 DNA reads as TGTGCCAGCTGGTTGCCTAGCGAACAAGAGACCCAGTACTTC. This gives the protein CASWLPSEQETQYF.